The following is a TCR beta chain sequence with its context. These data belong to a study of T cell changes during pregnancy in multiple sclerosis. V was trimmed by 6 bases and J by 4 bases, leaving 9 bases between them. CDR1 is MNHNS, CDR2 SASEGT, per germline. CDR3 length equals 13 residues. Method: immunoSEQ multiplex PCR; TCRdb's copy keeps in-frame clones and lacks some. Of roughly 20,000 clones listed, around 93% were seen once; the top ten hold 0.65% to 0.85%. The chain couples TRBV6-1 to TRBJ1-4; D is possibly TRBD1 (5 bases). This clonotype originated in a female donor with multiple sclerosis, enrolled in a pregnancy study. Sequenced material: CD4+ T cells from peripheral blood mononuclear cells, taken in the third trimester of pregnancy. CDR3 amino acids: CASRVGGNEKLFF. CDR3 coding DNA: TGTGCCAGCAGGGTCGGGGGTAATGAAAAACTGTTTTTT.